This T cell receptor (beta chain) originates from a study of T-cell reconstitution after alpha-beta-depleted transplantation in children. Overall study findings and caveats: The origin of high day-60 TCRbeta diversity in some patients lay in surviving recipient T cells and thymic progenitors. Diversity and T-cell counts at one year after transplant derived mostly from new T cells. Expanded graft clones numbering several hundred reportedly gave rise to alpha-beta T cells about two months after transplant.

Library preparation (for TCRbeta) was performed with unique molecular identifiers. One entry per CDR3 protein, called by TCRdb with MiXCR from the PCR reads. The repertoire holds hundreds of thousands of distinct CDR3 sequences, with roughly 13% as singletons. Between the trimmed V and J ends, which lost 5 bases and 0 bases, there was a span of 10 bases. Germline CDR1 SEHNR, CDR2 FQNEAQ (reference sequence). This CDR3 spans 14 amino acids. This clonotype was observed at least ten times. Antigen specificity is unknown. V is TRBV7-9 and J is TRBJ2-5; a possible D gene is TRBD1 (6 bases). The sequences come from PBMCs, mostly from graft donor cells, collected 360 days after TCRalphabeta/CD19-depleted stem cell transplant. This TCR was sampled from a male patient aged 5 to 17 who had a stem cell transplant for acute myeloid leukemia, so the T cells may come from the graft donor. This CDR3 reads CASSHRDNQETQYF. As DNA, the CDR3 is TGTGCCAGCAGCCACCGGGACAACCAAGAGACCCAGTACTTC.